Listed below are T cell receptor beta chains from one sample, sequenced in a study of T cell changes during pregnancy in multiple sclerosis. The protocol was immunoSEQ multiplex PCR, while the TCRdb copy is restricted to in-frame clones and leaves out a portion. This sample has 40,000 to 55,000 clones, with 75% to 90% found just once. This material consisted of peripheral blood, taken in the second trimester of pregnancy. These receptors were taken from a female donor in good health, enrolled as a control in a pregnancy study. Each CDR3 is given with its conserved first and last residue. D genes are given only for firm matches. Part of the rows lack a size; the others show once, few, many or a class for expanded clones.

j_call	d_call	v_call	clone_size	cdr3_aa	cdr3_nt
TRBJ2-5	TRBD2	TRBV28	NA	CASSLAGGTQYF	TGTGCCAGCAGTTTAGCGGGGGGGACCCAGTACTTC
TRBJ2-5	NA	TRBV11-3	NA	CASSLAGRETQYF	TGTGCCAGCAGCTTAGCGGGAAGAGAGACCCAGTACTTC
TRBJ2-1	TRBD2	TRBV5-1	NA	CASSLEGLAGVDEQFF	TGCGCCAGCAGCTTGGAGGGACTAGCGGGGGTGGATGAGCAGTTCTTC
TRBJ1-2	TRBD1	TRBV5-1	NA	CASSLGHTGEGYTF	TGCGCCAGCAGCTTAGGGCATACAGGGGAGGGCTACACCTTC
TRBJ2-3	NA	TRBV18	NA	CASSPLSRGEQGTQYF	TGTGCCAGCTCACCTTTATCGAGGGGCGAGCAGGGGACGCAGTATTTT
TRBJ1-2	NA	TRBV6-1	once	CASSDPGYGYTF	TGTGCCAGCAGTGATCCAGGGTATGGCTACACCTTC
TRBJ2-1	TRBD2	TRBV4-1	NA	CASSRGTSAEQFF	TGCGCCAGCAGCCGGGGGACTAGTGCCGAGCAGTTCTTC
TRBJ1-5	NA	TRBV5-6	NA	CASSLGGAPGNQPQHF	TGTGCCAGCAGCTTGGGTGGTGCCCCGGGAAACCAGCCCCAGCATTTT
TRBJ1-1	TRBD1	TRBV30	NA	CAWSVFATGRTEAFF	TGTGCCTGGAGTGTATTCGCGACAGGGAGAACTGAAGCTTTCTTT
TRBJ2-4	TRBD2	TRBV5-1	NA	CASSLELAGSNIQYF	TGCGCCAGCAGCTTGGAACTAGCGGGCTCAAACATTCAGTACTTC
TRBJ2-1	NA	TRBV4-1	NA	CASSQDPGRGTLNEQFF	TGCGCCAGCAGCCAAGATCCTGGCAGGGGAACTTTGAATGAGCAGTTCTTC
TRBJ2-3	NA	TRBV10-3	NA	CATASASTDTQYF	TGTGCCACCGCTAGCGCCAGCACAGATACGCAGTATTTT
TRBJ2-1	TRBD2	TRBV11-2	NA	CASSLGRGGPYNEQFF	TGTGCCAGCAGCTTAGGACGGGGGGGCCCCTACAATGAGCAGTTCTTC
TRBJ1-3	NA	TRBV19	NA	CASTSGGIPGNTIYF	TGTGCCAGTACCTCGGGGGGGATTCCTGGAAACACCATATATTTT
TRBJ1-3	TRBD1	TRBV11-2	NA	CASSSGTGVRGNTIYF	TGTGCCAGCAGCTCTGGGACAGGGGTGAGAGGAAACACCATATATTTT
TRBJ2-5	NA	TRBV30	NA	CAWWSHLGSRGETQYF	TGTGCCTGGTGGTCTCACCTGGGCTCTAGGGGGGAGACCCAGTACTTC
TRBJ1-3	NA	TRBV29-1	NA	CSVEDRQISGNTIYF	TGCAGCGTTGAAGATCGCCAGATCTCTGGAAACACCATATATTTT
TRBJ2-7	NA	TRBV9	NA	CASSVTPEGTYEQYF	TGTGCCAGCAGCGTCACCCCGGAGGGGACCTACGAGCAGTACTTC
TRBJ1-1	NA	TRBV19	NA	CASSPWTALNTEAFF	TGTGCCAGTAGTCCTTGGACAGCTCTGAACACTGAAGCTTTCTTT
TRBJ1-2	NA	TRBV27	NA	CASRGSSNYGYTF	TGTGCCAGCCGAGGGAGTTCTAACTATGGCTACACCTTC
TRBJ2-3	TRBD2	TRBV27	NA	CASSSAPLTSGDTDTQYF	TGTGCCAGCAGTTCCGCTCCCCTGACTAGCGGGGACACAGATACGCAGTATTTT
TRBJ1-1	TRBD1	TRBV23-1	NA	CASSQIWDSLAGTTEAFF	TGCGCCAGCAGTCAAATCTGGGACAGTCTCGCGGGGACCACTGAAGCTTTCTTT